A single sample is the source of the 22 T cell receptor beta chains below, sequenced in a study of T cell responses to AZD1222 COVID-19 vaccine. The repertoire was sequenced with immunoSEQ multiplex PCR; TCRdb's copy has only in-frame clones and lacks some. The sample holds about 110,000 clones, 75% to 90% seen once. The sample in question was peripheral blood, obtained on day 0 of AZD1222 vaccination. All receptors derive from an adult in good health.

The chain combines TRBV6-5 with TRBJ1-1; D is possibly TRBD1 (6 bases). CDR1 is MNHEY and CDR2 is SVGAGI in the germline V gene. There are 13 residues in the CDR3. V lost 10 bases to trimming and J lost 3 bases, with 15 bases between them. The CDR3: CATRGGGYTEAFF. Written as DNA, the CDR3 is TGTGCCACGCGGGGGGGCGGATACACTGAAGCTTTCTTT.

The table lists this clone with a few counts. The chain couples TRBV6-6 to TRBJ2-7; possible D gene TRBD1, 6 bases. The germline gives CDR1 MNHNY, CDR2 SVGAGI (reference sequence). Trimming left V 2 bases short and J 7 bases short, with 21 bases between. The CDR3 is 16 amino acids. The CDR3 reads CASSYTLLDSPLEQYF. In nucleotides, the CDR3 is TGTGCCAGCAGTTACACACTCTTGGACAGTCCCCTGGAGCAGTACTTC.

CDR3 bases: TGTGCCAGCAGCTTAGATTTTAAGGGGACTAGCGGGATGCCAGAGACCCAGTACTTC. It translates to CASSLDFKGTSGMPETQYF. The genes are TRBV11-3 and TRBJ2-5, with 13 bases that match TRBD2. Per germline, CDR1 SGHNT and CDR2 YENEEA. This CDR3 is 19 amino acids long. J lost 4 bases, V lost 0 bases, and 11 bases had no gene match.

CDR3 nucleotides: TGTGCCAGCACCCAACGGGTTGGGAGGGAGCAGTACTTC. Amino acid sequence: CASTQRVGREQYF. The chain is built from TRBV7-2 and TRBJ2-7; a weak D match, TRBD2 (6 bases). Deletions cut 7 bases from V and 7 bases from J, with 17 bases between. The CDR3 sequence is 13 residues long. Germline CDR1 is SGHTA and CDR2 is FQGNSA.

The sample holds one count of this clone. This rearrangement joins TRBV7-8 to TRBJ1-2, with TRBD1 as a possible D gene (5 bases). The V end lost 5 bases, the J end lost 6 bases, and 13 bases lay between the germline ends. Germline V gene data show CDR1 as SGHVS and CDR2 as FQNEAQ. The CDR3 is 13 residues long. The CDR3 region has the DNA TGTGCCAGCAGCCTACCAACGGGGGATGGCTACACCTTC. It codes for CASSLPTGDGYTF. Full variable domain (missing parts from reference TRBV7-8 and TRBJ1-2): GAGVSQSPRYKVAKRGQDVALRCDPISGHVSLFWYQQALGQGPEFLTYFQNEAQLDKSGLPSDRFFAERPEGSVSTLKIQRTQQEDSAVYLCASSLPTGDGYTFGSGTRLTVV.

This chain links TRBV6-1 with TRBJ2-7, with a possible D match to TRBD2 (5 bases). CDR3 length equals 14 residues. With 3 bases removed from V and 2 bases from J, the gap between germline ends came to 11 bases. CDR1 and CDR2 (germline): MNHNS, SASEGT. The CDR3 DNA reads TGTGCCAGCAGTGAGGGAGTCGGTGCCTACGAGCAGTACTTC. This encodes CASSEGVGAYEQYF.

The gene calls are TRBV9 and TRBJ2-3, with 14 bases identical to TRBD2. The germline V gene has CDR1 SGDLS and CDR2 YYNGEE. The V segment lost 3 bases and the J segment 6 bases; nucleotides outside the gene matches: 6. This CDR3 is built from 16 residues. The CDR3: CASSGGLAGGWDTQYF. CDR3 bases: TGTGCCAGCAGCGGTGGACTAGCGGGGGGTTGGGATACGCAGTATTTT. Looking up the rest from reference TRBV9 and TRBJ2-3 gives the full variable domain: DSGVTQTPKHLITATGQRVTLRCSPRSGDLSVYWYQQSLDQGLQFLIQYYNGEERAKGNILERFSAQQFPDLHSELNLSSLELGDSALYFCASSGGLAGGWDTQYFGPGTRLTVL.

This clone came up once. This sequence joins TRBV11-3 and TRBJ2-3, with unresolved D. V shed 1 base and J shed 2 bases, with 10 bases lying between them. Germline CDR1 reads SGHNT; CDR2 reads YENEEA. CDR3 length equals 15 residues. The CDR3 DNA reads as TGTGCCAGCAGCTTAGGGTCAGGCTCCACAGATACGCAGTATTTT. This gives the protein CASSLGSGSTDTQYF.

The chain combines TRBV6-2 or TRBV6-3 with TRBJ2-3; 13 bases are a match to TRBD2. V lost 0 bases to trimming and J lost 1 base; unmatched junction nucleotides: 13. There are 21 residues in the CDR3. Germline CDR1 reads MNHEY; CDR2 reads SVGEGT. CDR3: CASSYSRLAGGRDLGTDTQYF. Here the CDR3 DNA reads TGTGCCAGCAGTTACTCGAGACTAGCGGGAGGAAGGGACCTAGGCACAGATACGCAGTATTTT.

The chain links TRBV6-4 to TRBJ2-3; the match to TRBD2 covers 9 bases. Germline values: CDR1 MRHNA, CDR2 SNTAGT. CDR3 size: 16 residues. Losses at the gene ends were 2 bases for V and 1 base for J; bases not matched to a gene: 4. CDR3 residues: CASSDETSGGTDTQYF. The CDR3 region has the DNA TGTGCCAGCAGTGACGAGACTAGCGGTGGCACAGATACGCAGTATTTT.

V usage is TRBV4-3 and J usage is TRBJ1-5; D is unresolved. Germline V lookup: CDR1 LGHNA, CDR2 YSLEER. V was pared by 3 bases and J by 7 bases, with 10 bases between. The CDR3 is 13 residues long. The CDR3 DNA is TGCGCCAGCAGCCAGGGTCTTAGGCAGCCCCAGCATTTT. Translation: CASSQGLRQPQHF.

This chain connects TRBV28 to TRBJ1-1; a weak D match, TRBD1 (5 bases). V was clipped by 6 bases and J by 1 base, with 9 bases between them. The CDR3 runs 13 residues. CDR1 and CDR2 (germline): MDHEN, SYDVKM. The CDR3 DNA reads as TGTGCCAGCAGGCGACAGCAGAACACTGAAGCTTTCTTT. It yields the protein CASRRQQNTEAFF.

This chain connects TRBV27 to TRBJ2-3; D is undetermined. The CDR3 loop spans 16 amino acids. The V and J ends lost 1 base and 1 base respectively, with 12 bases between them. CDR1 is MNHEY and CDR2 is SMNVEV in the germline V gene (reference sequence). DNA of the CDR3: TGTGCCAGCAGTTTATTTCTGGGGAAGGGCACAGATACGCAGTATTTT. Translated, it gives CASSLFLGKGTDTQYF.

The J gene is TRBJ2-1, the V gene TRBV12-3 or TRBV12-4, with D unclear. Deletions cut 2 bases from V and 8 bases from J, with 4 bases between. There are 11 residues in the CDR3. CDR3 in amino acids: CASSLTYEQFF. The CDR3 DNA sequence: TGTGCCAGCAGTTTAACGTATGAGCAGTTCTTC.

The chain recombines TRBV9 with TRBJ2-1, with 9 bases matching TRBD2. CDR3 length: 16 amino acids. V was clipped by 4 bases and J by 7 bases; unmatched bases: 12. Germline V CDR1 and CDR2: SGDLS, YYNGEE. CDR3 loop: CASSTKVAGVQNEQFF. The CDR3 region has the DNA TGTGCCAGCAGCACCAAAGTAGCGGGAGTTCAAAATGAGCAGTTCTTC.

CDR3: CASSNDRDATYGYTF. The CDR3 DNA is TGTGCCAGTAGTAACGACCGGGACGCGACCTATGGCTACACCTTC. This chain connects TRBV19 to TRBJ1-2, with D perhaps matching TRBD1 (5 bases). Germline-derived CDR1 and CDR2 are LNHDA and SQIVND (reference sequence). This CDR3 contains 15 residues. The V end was cut by 4 bases, the J end by 4 bases, with 16 bases between.

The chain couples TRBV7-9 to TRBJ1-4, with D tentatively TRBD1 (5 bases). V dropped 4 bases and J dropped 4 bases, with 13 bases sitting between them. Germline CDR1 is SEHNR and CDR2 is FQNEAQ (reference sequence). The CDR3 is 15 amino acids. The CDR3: CASSSDRDLNEKLFF. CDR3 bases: TGTGCCAGCAGCTCAGACCGGGACCTTAATGAAAAACTGTTTTTT.

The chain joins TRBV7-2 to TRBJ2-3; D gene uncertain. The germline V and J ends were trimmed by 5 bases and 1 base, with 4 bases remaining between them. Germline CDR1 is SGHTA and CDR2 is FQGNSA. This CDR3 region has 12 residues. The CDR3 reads CASSLGTDTQYF. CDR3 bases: TGTGCCAGCAGCCTAGGCACAGATACGCAGTATTTT.

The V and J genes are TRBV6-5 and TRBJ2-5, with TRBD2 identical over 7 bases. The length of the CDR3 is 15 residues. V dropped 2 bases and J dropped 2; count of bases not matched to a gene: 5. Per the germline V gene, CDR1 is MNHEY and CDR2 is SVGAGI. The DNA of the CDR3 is TGTGCCAGCAGTTACCAGTCCGGGAGGCAAGAGACCCAGTACTTC. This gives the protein CASSYQSGRQETQYF.

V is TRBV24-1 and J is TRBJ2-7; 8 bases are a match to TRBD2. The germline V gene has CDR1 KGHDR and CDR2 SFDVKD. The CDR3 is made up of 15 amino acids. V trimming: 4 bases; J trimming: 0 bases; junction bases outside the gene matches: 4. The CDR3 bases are TGTGCCACCAGTGACCCTCTAGCGGGCTCCTACGAGCAGTACTTC. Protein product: CATSDPLAGSYEQYF.

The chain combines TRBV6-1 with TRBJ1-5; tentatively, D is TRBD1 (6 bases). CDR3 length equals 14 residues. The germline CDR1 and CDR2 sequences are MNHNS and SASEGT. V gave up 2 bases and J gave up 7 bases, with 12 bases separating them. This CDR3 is CASSEPGARQPQHF. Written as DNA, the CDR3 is TGTGCCAGCAGTGAACCGGGGGCTAGGCAGCCCCAGCATTTT.

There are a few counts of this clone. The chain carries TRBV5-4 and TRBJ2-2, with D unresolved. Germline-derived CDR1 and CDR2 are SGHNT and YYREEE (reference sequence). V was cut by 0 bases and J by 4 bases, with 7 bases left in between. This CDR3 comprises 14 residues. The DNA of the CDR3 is TGTGCCAGCAGCTTGGAACTTACCACCGGGGAGCTGTTTTTT. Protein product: CASSLELTTGELFF.